Following are 20 T cell receptor beta chains from one sample sequenced in a study of T cell repertoires in cytomegalovirus infection. Via MiXCR, TCRdb re-called the reads, giving one row per CDR3 protein. The table lists hundreds of thousands of distinct CDR3 sequences, 40% to 50% of them singletons. Their antigen targets remain unknown. The sample here was cultured PBMCs, taken from culture after CMV antigen stimulation. These receptors originate from a human donor in good health (CMV status not recorded). Some clones in this sample may be carry-over from other donors' samples.

This chain connects TRBV5-6 to TRBJ1-1, with D maybe TRBD1 (5 bases). Looked up from germline, CDR1 is SGHDT and CDR2 is YYEEEE. The V end was cut by 6 bases, the J end by 4 bases, with 19 bases between. The CDR3 covers 15 residues. This CDR3 is CASTRPGLGGTEAFF. The DNA for the CDR3 is TGTGCCAGCACACGACCGGGACTCGGAGGCACTGAAGCTTTCTTT.

This clonotype appeared a single time. J is TRBJ2-5 and V is TRBV20-1, with a weak D call TRBD1 (6 bases). V was cut by 5 bases and J by 5 bases, with 9 bases left in between. The CDR3 is made up of 11 amino acids. The germline V gene encodes CDR1 DFQATT and CDR2 SNEGSKA (reference sequence). DNA for the CDR3: TGCAGTGCTCGGACAGCGGAGACCCAGTACTTC. Translation gives CSARTAETQYF.

This clonotype was counted only a few times. This chain uses TRBV6-2 or TRBV6-3 with TRBJ1-3; D is unresolved. The germline gives CDR1 MNHEY, CDR2 SVGEGT. Deletions cut 6 bases from V and 0 bases from J, with 9 bases between. This CDR3 has 14 residues. CDR3 amino acids: CASRRSNSGNTIYF. As DNA, the CDR3 is TGTGCCAGCAGGCGAAGTAACTCTGGAAACACCATATATTTT.

This clonotype was seen more than once but under ten times. The V and J genes are TRBV12-3 or TRBV12-4 and TRBJ2-1; 9 bases line up with TRBD2. V lost 5 bases and J lost 4; bases outside the gene matches: 6. CDR3 length: 15 residues. CDR3 sequence reads: CASSLVGLAYNEQFF. The CDR3 DNA reads as TGTGCCAGCAGTCTAGTAGGACTAGCGTACAATGAGCAGTTCTTC.

This clonotype was seen more than once but under ten times. The rearrangement uses TRBV7-2 and TRBJ2-7, with D perhaps matching TRBD2 (6 bases). The V end lost 1 base, the J end lost 0 bases, and 10 bases lay between the germline ends. CDR1 and CDR2 from the germline V gene are SGHTA and FQGNSA. The CDR3 runs 15 residues. The CDR3 sequence: CASSLGGISSYEQYF. The CDR3 bases are TGTGCCAGCAGCTTAGGCGGGATTAGCTCCTACGAGCAGTACTTC.

The chain employs TRBV19 and TRBJ2-1, with D hard to call. Germline lookup yields CDR1 LNHDA and CDR2 SQIVND (reference sequence). V was pared by 1 base and J by 7 bases, with 14 bases between. The CDR3 is made up of 15 amino acids. CDR3 sequence (DNA): TGTGCCAGTAGTATAGCTGCAGGCCCATCGAATGAGCAGTTCTTC. It codes for CASSIAAGPSNEQFF.

This clonotype was detected only a few times. The V gene is TRBV7-9, the J gene TRBJ2-3; 8 nucleotides line up with TRBD2. V trimming: 5 bases; J trimming: 3 bases; junction bases outside the gene matches: 13. This CDR3 has 17 residues. In germline, CDR1 is SEHNR, CDR2 FQNEAQ (reference sequence). The CDR3 sequence is CASSPGASGRKTDTQYF. CDR3 nucleotides: TGTGCCAGCAGCCCTGGCGCCAGCGGGAGAAAGACAGATACGCAGTATTTT.

The chain couples TRBV11-2 to TRBJ2-5, with D hard to call. V was cut by 5 bases and J by 5 bases, with 15 bases left in between. This CDR3 has 14 amino acids. Germline V gene sequence: CDR1 SGHAT, CDR2 FQNNGV. CDR3 DNA: TGTGCCAGCAGCCCCTACCCTCTAGATGAGACCCAGTACTTC. Amino acid sequence: CASSPYPLDETQYF.

The chain uses TRBV6-6 and TRBJ2-1; D is unclear. The CDR3 sequence is 13 residues long. V gave up 5 bases and J gave up 9 bases, with 14 bases separating them. The germline V gene has CDR1 MNHNY and CDR2 SVGAGI (reference sequence). CDR3 nucleotides: TGTGCCAGCAGTGGAACTAACTACGGTGAGCAGTTCTTC. It yields the protein CASSGTNYGEQFF.

The rearrangement links TRBV9 to TRBJ2-5, with D possibly TRBD2 on 6 matching bases. Germline-derived CDR1 and CDR2 are SGDLS and YYNGEE. CDR3 length: 15 residues. V was shortened by 0 bases and J by 5 bases, with 14 bases between the two germline ends. The CDR3 DNA is TGTGCCAGCAGCGTAGTGCCCGGGCTAGCGGAGACCCAGTACTTC. Amino acid sequence: CASSVVPGLAETQYF.

In its sample, this clonotype was seen a few times. This rearrangement joins TRBV19 to TRBJ2-3; D ambiguous. V was cut by 4 bases and J by 2 bases, with 7 bases left in between. Germline V gene sequence: CDR1 LNHDA, CDR2 SQIVND (reference sequence). The CDR3 totals 13 residues. The CDR3 loop reads CASSTSYTDTQYF. The CDR3 bases are TGTGCCAGTAGTACCAGCTACACAGATACGCAGTATTTT. Variable domain in full (rest from reference TRBV19 and TRBJ2-3): DGGITQSPKYLFRKEGQNVTLSCEQNLNHDAMYWYRQDPGQGLRLIYYSQIVNDFQKGDIAEGYSVSREKKESFPLTVTSAQKNPTAFYLCASSTSYTDTQYFGPGTRLTVL.

The rearrangement links TRBV7-9 to TRBJ2-7, with 7 nucleotides matching TRBD1. The V segment lost 2 bases and the J segment 6 bases; nucleotides outside the gene matches: 10. The length of the CDR3 is 15 residues. In germline, CDR1 is SEHNR, CDR2 FQNEAQ (reference sequence). This CDR3 reads CASSLSPGQPAEQYF. DNA for the CDR3: TGTGCCAGCAGCTTAAGTCCGGGACAGCCAGCCGAGCAGTACTTC.

In this sample, this clonotype turned up a few times. The chain links TRBV27 to TRBJ1-1, with a weak D call TRBD1 (6 bases). Trimming removed 3 bases from V and 3 bases from J, with 14 bases in between. CDR3 size: 15 residues. CDR1 is MNHEY and CDR2 is SMNVEV in the germline V gene (reference sequence). CDR3 sequence (DNA): TGTGCCAGCAGTTTTTCGGGGGCGGTTCACACTGAAGCTTTCTTT. This codes for CASSFSGAVHTEAFF.

This clonotype has just a few counts. The CDR3 nucleotides read TGTGCCAGCAGTGAATTGGGACAGAACACTGAAGCTTTCTTT. Its translation: CASSELGQNTEAFF. The chain has TRBV2 and TRBJ1-1, with a possible D match to TRBD1 (6 bases). Germline CDR1 SNHLY, CDR2 FYNNEI. The CDR3 loop spans 14 amino acids. The V end was cut by 2 bases, the J end by 1 base, with 8 bases between.

This clonotype appeared once. This sequence joins TRBV6-6 and TRBJ1-5; no clear D gene. V was trimmed by 8 bases and J by 9 bases, leaving 17 bases between them. This CDR3 contains 13 residues. Germline values: CDR1 MNHNY, CDR2 SVGAGI (reference sequence). This chain's CDR3 is CASQPHSSLPQHF. CDR3 nucleotide sequence: TGTGCCAGCCAACCCCACAGTTCGTTGCCCCAGCATTTT.

The chain uses TRBV7-2 and TRBJ2-7, with unresolved D. Germline V CDR1 and CDR2: SGHTA, FQGNSA. V gave up 1 base and J gave up 9 bases, with 13 bases separating them. This CDR3 is built from 13 residues. The CDR3 loop is CASSLGRRFGQYF. For the CDR3, the DNA is TGTGCCAGCAGCTTAGGTCGGAGATTCGGGCAGTACTTC.

In this sample, this clonotype turned up a few times. The chain has TRBV7-8 and TRBJ2-1; D is unclear. Trimming removed 4 bases at V and 4 bases at J, with 8 bases between. The germline V gene has CDR1 SGHVS and CDR2 FQNEAQ. The CDR3 spans 13 residues. The CDR3 here is CASSSRLYNEQFF. The CDR3 DNA reads as TGTGCCAGCAGCTCAAGACTTTACAATGAGCAGTTCTTC.

The chain has TRBV6-5 and TRBJ2-5; D is perhaps TRBD1 (6 bases). From germline, CDR1 is MNHEY and CDR2 SVGAGI. Trimming pared 4 bases from V and 5 bases from J, leaving 14 bases between. This CDR3 has 14 residues. CDR3 nucleotide sequence: TGTGCCAGCAGTTTCCGGGACATTAGGGAGACCCAGTACTTC. Its protein is CASSFRDIRETQYF.

The sample holds a few counts of this clonotype. The chain uses TRBV11-3 and TRBJ1-1; 12 nucleotides align to TRBD1. This CDR3 spans 15 amino acids. J lost 4 bases, V lost 5 bases, and 5 bases had no gene match. CDR1 and CDR2 (germline): SGHNT, YENEEA. CDR3 sequence: CASSPGQGAGTEAFF. The CDR3 region has the DNA TGTGCCAGCAGCCCGGGACAGGGGGCCGGCACTGAAGCTTTCTTT.

This clonotype was seen a few times. For the CDR3, the DNA is TGTGCTTCAGGGGCGGGTGGGAGCACAGATACGCAGTATTTT. Amino acid sequence: CASGAGGSTDTQYF. The V and J genes are TRBV7-6 and TRBJ2-3; tentative D call: TRBD1 (6 bases). This CDR3 comprises 14 residues. CDR1 SGHVS and CDR2 FNYEAQ come from the germline V gene.